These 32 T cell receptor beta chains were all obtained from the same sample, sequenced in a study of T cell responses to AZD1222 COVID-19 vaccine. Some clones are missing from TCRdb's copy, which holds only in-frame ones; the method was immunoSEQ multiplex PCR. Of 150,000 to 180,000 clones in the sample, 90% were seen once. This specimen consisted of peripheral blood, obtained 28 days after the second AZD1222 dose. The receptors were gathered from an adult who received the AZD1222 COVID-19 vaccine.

CDR3 nucleotide sequence: TGTGCCAGCAGCTTAGCACAGGGGGAACTCGCCGACGAGCAGTACTTC. Its protein is CASSLAQGELADEQYF. The chain employs TRBV13 and TRBJ2-7; 8 bases fit TRBD1. The length of the CDR3 is 16 residues. With V trimmed by 1 base and J by 5 bases, 10 bases remained unmatched. Germline lookup yields CDR1 PRHDT and CDR2 FYEKMQ (reference sequence). The full variable domain, rest sourced from reference TRBV13 and TRBJ2-7, is AAGVIQSPRHLIKEKRETATLKCYPIPRHDTVYWYQQGPGQDPQFLISFYEKMQSDKGSIPDRFSAQQFSDYHSELNMSSLELGDSALYFCASSLAQGELADEQYFGPGTRLTVT.

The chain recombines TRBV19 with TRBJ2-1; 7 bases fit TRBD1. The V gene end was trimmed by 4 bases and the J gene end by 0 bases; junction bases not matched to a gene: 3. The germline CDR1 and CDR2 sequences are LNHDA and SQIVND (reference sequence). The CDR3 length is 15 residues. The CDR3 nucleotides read TGTGCCAGTAGTAAAGACAGGGCCTCCTACAATGAGCAGTTCTTC. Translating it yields CASSKDRASYNEQFF.

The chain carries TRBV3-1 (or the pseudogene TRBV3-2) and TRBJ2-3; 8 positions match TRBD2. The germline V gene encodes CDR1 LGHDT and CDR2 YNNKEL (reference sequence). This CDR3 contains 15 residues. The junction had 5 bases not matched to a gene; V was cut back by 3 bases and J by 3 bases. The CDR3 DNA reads TGTGCCAGCAGCCATGCGGGAGGCCGAACAGATACGCAGTATTTT. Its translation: CASSHAGGRTDTQYF.

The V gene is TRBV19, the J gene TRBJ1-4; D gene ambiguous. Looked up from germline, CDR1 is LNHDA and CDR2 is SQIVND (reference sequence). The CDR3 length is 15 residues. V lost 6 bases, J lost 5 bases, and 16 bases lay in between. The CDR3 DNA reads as TGTGCCAGTAGGGGTCCGAGACTGCAGAATGAAAAACTGTTTTTT. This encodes CASRGPRLQNEKLFF.

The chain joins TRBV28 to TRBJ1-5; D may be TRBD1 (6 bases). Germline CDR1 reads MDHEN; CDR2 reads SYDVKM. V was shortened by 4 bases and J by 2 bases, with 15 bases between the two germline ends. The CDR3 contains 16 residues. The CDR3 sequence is CASSSTGWGGNQPQHF. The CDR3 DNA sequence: TGTGCCAGCAGTTCAACAGGGTGGGGGGGCAATCAGCCCCAGCATTTT.

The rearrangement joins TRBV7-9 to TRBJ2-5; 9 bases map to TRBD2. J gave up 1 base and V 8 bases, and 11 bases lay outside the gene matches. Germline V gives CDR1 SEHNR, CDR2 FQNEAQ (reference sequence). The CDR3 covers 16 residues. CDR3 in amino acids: CASRGRPRGGQETQYF. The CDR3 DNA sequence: TGTGCCAGCCGAGGGCGCCCGCGGGGGGGCCAAGAGACCCAGTACTTC.

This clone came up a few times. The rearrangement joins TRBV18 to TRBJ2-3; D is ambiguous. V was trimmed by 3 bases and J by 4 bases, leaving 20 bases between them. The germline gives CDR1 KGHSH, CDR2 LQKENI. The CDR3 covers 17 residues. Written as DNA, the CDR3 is TGTGCCAGCTCACCCCTAGTGATGCTCGATAGAGCAGATACGCAGTATTTT. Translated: CASSPLVMLDRADTQYF.

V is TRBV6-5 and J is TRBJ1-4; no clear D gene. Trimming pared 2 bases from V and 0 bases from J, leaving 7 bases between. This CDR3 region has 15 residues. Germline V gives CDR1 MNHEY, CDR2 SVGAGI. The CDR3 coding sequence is TGTGCCAGCAGTTACAACTTTGCAACTAATGAAAAACTGTTTTTT. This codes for CASSYNFATNEKLFF.

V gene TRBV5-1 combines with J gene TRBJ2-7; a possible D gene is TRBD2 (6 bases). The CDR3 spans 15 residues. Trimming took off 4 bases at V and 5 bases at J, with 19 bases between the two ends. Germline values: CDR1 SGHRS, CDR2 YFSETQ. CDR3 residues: CASSPPSEGTDEQYF. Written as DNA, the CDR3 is TGCGCCAGCAGCCCCCCGTCGGAAGGGACTGACGAGCAGTACTTC.

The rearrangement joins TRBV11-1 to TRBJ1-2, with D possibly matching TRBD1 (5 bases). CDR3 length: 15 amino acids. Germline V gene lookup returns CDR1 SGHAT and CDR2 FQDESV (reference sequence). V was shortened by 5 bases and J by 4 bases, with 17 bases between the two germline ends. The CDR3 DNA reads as TGTGCCAGCAGCGGAGACAGTCTTAAAGGCTATGGCTACACCTTC. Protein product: CASSGDSLKGYGYTF.

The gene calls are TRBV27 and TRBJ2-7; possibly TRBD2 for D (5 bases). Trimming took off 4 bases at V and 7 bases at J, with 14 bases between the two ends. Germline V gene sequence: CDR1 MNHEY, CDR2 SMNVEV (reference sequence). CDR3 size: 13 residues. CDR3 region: CASSWTGKKEQYF. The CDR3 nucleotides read TGTGCCAGCAGTTGGACGGGAAAGAAAGAGCAGTACTTC.

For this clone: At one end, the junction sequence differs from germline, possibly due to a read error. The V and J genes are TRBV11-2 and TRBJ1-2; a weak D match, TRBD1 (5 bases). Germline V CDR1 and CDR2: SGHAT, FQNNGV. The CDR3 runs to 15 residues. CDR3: CASRPGGGSKYGYTF. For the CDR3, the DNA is TGTGCCAGCAGACCGGGCGGGGGTTCTAAGTATGGCTACACCTTC. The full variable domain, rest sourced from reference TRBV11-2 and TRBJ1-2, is EAGVAQSPRYKIIEKRQSVAFWCNPISGHATLYWYQQILGQGPKLLIQFQNNGVVDDSQLPKDRFSAERLKGVDSTLKIQPAKLEDSAVYLCASRPGGGSKYGYTFGSGTRLTVV.

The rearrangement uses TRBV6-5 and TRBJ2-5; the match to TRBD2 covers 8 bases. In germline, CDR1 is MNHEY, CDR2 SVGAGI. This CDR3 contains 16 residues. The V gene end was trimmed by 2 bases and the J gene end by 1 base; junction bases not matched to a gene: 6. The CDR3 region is CASSYVAGGGQETQYF. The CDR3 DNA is TGTGCCAGCAGTTACGTTGCGGGGGGCGGCCAAGAGACCCAGTACTTC.

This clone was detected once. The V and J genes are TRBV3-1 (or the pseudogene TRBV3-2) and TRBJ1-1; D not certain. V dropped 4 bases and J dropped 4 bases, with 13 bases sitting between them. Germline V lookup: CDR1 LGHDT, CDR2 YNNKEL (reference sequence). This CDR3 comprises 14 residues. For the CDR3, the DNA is TGTGCCAGCAGCCCCCCGGGAGTAGGCACTGAAGCTTTCTTT. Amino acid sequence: CASSPPGVGTEAFF.

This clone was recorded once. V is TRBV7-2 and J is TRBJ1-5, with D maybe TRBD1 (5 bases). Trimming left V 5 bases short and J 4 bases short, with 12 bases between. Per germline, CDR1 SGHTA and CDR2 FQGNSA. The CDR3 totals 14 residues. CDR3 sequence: CASSIDSVNQPQHF. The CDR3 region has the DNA TGTGCCAGCAGCATCGACAGTGTTAATCAGCCCCAGCATTTT.

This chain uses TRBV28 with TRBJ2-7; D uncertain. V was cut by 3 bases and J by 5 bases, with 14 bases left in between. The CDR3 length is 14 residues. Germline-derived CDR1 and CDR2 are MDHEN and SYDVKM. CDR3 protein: CASSLLLKDHEQYF. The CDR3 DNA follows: TGTGCCAGCAGTTTGCTCCTCAAGGACCACGAGCAGTACTTC.

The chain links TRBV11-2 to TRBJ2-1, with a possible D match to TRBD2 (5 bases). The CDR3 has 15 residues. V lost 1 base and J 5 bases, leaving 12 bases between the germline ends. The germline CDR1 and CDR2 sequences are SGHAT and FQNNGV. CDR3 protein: CASSLAGLRDNEQFF. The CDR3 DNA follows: TGTGCCAGCAGCTTAGCGGGATTAAGGGACAATGAGCAGTTCTTC. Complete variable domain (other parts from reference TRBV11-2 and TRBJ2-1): EAGVAQSPRYKIIEKRQSVAFWCNPISGHATLYWYQQILGQGPKLLIQFQNNGVVDDSQLPKDRFSAERLKGVDSTLKIQPAKLEDSAVYLCASSLAGLRDNEQFFGPGTRLTVL.

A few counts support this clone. The CDR3 region is CASSASSYGYTF. CDR3 in DNA: TGTGCCAGCAGCGCCTCCTCCTATGGCTACACCTTC. The V and J genes are TRBV9 and TRBJ1-2, with D unclear. V shed 3 bases and J shed 4 bases, with 7 bases lying between them. Germline V gives CDR1 SGDLS, CDR2 YYNGEE. The CDR3 loop spans 12 amino acids. The full variable domain, completed using reference TRBV9 and TRBJ1-2, is DSGVTQTPKHLITATGQRVTLRCSPRSGDLSVYWYQQSLDQGLQFLIQYYNGEERAKGNILERFSAQQFPDLHSELNLSSLELGDSALYFCASSASSYGYTFGSGTRLTVV.

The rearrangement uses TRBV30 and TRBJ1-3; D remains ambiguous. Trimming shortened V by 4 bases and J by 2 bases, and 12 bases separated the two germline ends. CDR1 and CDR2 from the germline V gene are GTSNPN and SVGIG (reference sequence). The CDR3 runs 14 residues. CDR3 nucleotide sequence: TGTGCCTGGAAAGGGTTAACGGCTGGAAACACCATATATTTT. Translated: CAWKGLTAGNTIYF.

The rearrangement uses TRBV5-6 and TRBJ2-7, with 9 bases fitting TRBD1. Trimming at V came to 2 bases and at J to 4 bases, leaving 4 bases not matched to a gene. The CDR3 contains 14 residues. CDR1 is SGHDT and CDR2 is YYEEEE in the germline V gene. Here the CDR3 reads CASSLQGARYEQYF. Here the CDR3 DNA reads TGTGCCAGCAGCTTACAGGGGGCGCGGTACGAGCAGTACTTC.

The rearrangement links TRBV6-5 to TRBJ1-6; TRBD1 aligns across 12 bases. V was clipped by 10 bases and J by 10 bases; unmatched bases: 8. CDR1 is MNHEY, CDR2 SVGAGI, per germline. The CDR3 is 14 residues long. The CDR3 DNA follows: TGTGCCACCCGGGACAGGGGGCGGGAGTCACCCCTCCACTTT. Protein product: CATRDRGRESPLHF.

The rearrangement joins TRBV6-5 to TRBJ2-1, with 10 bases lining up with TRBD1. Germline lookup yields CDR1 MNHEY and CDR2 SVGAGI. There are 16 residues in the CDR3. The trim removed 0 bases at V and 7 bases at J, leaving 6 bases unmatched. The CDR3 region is CASSYSWTGGSNEQFF. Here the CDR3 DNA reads TGTGCCAGCAGTTACTCGTGGACAGGGGGGAGTAATGAGCAGTTCTTC.

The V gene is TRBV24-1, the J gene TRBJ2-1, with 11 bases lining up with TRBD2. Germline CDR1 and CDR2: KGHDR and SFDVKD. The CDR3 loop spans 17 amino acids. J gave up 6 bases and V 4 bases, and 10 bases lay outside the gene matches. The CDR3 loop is CATSEPLAGGNVNEQFF. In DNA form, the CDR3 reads TGTGCCACCAGTGAGCCCCTAGCGGGAGGTAATGTCAATGAGCAGTTCTTC.

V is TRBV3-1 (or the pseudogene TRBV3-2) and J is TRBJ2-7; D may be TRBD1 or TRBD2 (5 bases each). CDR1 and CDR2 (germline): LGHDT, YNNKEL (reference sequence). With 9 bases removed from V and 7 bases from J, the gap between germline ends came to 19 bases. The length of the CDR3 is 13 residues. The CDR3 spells CASSGTAAMEQYF. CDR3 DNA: TGTGCCAGTTCGGGGACCGCCGCTATGGAGCAGTACTTC.

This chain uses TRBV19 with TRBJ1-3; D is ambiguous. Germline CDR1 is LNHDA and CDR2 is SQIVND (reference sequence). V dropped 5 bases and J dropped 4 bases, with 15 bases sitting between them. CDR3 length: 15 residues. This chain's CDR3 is CASSPRVDAGNTIYF. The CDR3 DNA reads TGTGCCAGTAGTCCCAGAGTGGATGCCGGAAACACCATATATTTT.

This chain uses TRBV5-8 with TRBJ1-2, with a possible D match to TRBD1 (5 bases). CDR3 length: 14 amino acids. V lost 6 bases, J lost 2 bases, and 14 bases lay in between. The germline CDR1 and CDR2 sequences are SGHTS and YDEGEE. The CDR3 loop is CASIRDSPNYGYTF. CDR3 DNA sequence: TGTGCCAGCATCAGGGACTCTCCCAACTATGGCTACACCTTC. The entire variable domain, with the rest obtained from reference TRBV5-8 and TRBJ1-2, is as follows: EAGVTQSPTHLIKTRGQQATLRCSPISGHTSVYWYQQALGLGLQFLLWYDEGEERNRGNFPPRFSGRQFPNYSSELNVNALELEDSALYLCASIRDSPNYGYTFGSGTRLTVV.

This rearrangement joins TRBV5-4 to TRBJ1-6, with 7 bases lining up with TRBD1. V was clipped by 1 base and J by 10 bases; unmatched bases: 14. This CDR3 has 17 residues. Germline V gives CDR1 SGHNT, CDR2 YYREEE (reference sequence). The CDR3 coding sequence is TGTGCCAGCAGCTTGAAATTACAGGGGCTGATTCTCTCACCCCTCCACTTT. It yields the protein CASSLKLQGLILSPLHF.

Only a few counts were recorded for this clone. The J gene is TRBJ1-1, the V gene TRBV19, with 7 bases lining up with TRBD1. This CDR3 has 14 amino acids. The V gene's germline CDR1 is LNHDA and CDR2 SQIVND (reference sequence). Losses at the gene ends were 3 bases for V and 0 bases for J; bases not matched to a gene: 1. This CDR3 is CASSIGTVNTEAFF. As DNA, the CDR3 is TGTGCCAGTAGTATTGGGACAGTGAACACTGAAGCTTTCTTT.

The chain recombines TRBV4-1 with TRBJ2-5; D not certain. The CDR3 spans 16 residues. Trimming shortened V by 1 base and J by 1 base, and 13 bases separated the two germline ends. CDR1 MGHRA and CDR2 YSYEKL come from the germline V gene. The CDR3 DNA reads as TGCGCCAGCAGCCAAGGCACTATGGGAATCCAAGAGACCCAGTACTTC. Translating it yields CASSQGTMGIQETQYF.

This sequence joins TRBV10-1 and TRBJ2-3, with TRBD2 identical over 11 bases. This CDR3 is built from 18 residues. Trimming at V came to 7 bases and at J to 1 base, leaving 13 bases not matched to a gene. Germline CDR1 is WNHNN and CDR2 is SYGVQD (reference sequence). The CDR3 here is CASTRTGGLAVGTDTQYF. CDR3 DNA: TGCGCCAGCACCCGAACCGGGGGACTAGCGGTTGGCACAGATACGCAGTATTTT.

In DNA form, the CDR3 reads TGCGCCAGCAGCATACGGTCCGACAGGGAGGCAAATGGCTACACCTTC. It encodes CASSIRSDREANGYTF. The gene calls are TRBV5-1 and TRBJ1-2, with TRBD1 identical over 7 bases. The germline V gene has CDR1 SGHRS and CDR2 YFSETQ. This CDR3 has 16 residues. The J segment lost 6 bases and the V segment lost 4 bases, leaving 15 bases of the junction unmatched.

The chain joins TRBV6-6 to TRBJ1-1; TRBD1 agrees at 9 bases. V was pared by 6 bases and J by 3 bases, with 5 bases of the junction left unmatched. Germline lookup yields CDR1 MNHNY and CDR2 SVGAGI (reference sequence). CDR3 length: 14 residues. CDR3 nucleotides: TGTGCCAGCAGCGGGACAGGGAGGGACACTGAAGCTTTCTTT. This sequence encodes CASSGTGRDTEAFF.